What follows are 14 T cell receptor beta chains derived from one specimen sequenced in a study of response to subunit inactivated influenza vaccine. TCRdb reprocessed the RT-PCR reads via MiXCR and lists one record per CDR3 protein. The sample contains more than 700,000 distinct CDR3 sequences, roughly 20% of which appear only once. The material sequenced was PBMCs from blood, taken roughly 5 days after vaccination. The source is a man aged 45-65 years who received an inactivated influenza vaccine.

CDR3 loop: CASSPGQGRYEQYF. The CDR3, as DNA: TGCGCCAGCAGCCCCGGACAGGGACGCTACGAGCAGTACTTC. The chain employs TRBV5-1 and TRBJ2-7, with TRBD1 matching over 8 bases. With 4 bases clipped from V and 3 bases from J, the junction kept 6 bases outside the gene matches. The CDR3 extends over 14 amino acids. CDR1 and CDR2 from the germline V gene are SGHRS and YFSETQ.

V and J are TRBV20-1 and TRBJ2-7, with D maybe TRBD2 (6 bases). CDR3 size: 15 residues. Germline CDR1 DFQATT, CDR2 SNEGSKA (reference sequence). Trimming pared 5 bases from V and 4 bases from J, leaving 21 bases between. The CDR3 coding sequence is TGCAGTGCTCCCAGGCCGGGAGAAGGTTCGTACGAGCAGTACTTC. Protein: CSAPRPGEGSYEQYF.

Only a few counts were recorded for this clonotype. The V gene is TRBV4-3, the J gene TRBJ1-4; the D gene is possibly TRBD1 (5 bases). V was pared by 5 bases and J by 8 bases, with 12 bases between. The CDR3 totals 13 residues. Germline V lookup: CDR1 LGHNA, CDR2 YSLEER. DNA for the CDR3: TGCGCCAGCAGCGACTCCCGGGGGGAAAAACTGTTTTTT. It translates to CASSDSRGEKLFF.

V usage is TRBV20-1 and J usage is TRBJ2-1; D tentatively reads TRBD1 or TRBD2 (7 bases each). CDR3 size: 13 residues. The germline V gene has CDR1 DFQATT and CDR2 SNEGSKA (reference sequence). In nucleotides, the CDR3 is TGCAGCTCAGGGGGGGTTAGCTACAATGAGCAGTTCTTC. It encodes CSSGGVSYNEQFF.

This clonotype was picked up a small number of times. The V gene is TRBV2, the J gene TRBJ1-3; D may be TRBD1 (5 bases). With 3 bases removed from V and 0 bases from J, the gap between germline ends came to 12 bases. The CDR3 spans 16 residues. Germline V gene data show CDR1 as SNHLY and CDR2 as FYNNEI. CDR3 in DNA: TGTGCCAGCAGTGAGGGACGTCCAGTCTCTGGAAACACCATATATTTT. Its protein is CASSEGRPVSGNTIYF.

The CDR3: CASSLRGAGDTQYF. As DNA, the CDR3 is TGTGCCAGCAGCTTGCGAGGGGCTGGTGATACGCAGTATTTT. The V gene is TRBV7-2, the J gene TRBJ2-3, with D possibly being TRBD1 or TRBD2 (5 bases each). The CDR3 extends over 14 amino acids. Germline loops: CDR1 SGHTA, CDR2 FQGNSA. V was trimmed by 3 bases and J by 6 bases, leaving 13 bases between them.

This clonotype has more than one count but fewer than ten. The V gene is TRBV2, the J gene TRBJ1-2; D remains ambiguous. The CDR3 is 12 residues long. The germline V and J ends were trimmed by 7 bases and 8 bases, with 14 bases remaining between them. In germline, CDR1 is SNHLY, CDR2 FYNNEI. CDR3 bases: TGTGCCAGCACCACCGAGACTCAAGGCTACACCTTC. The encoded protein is CASTTETQGYTF.

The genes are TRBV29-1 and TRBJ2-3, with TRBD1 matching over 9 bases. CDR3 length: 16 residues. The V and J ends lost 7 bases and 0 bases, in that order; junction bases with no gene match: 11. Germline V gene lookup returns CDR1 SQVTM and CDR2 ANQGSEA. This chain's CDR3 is CSARVTGTGSTDTQYF. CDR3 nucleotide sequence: TGCAGCGCTCGGGTCACCGGGACAGGGAGCACAGATACGCAGTATTTT.

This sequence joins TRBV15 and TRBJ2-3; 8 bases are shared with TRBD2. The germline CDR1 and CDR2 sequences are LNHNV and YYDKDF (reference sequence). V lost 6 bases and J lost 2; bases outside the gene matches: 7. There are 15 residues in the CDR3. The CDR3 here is CATRDAGGHTDTQYF. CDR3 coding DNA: TGTGCCACCAGGGACGCGGGAGGTCACACAGATACGCAGTATTTT. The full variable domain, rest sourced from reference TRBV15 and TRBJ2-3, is DAMVIQNPRYQVTQFGKPVTLSCSQTLNHNVMYWYQQKSSQAPKLLFHYYDKDFNNEADTPDNFQSRRPNTSFCFLDIRSPGLGDTAMYLCATRDAGGHTDTQYFGPGTRLTVL.

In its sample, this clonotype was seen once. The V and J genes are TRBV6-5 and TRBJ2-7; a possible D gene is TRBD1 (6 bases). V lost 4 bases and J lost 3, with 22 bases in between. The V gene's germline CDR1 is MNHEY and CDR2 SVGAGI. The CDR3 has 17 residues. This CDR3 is CASSSPSDSNWVYEQYF. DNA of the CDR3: TGTGCCAGCAGTTCTCCCTCGGACAGTAACTGGGTCTACGAGCAGTACTTC.

CDR3 DNA sequence: TGTGCCAGCAGCTTAAAGTCAGGCTATGGCTACACCTTC. This sequence encodes CASSLKSGYGYTF. The chain uses TRBV7-3 and TRBJ1-2; unclear D gene. Germline CDR1 is SGHTA and CDR2 is FQGTGA. This CDR3 contains 13 residues. The V end lost 1 base, the J end lost 4 bases, and 7 bases lay between the germline ends.

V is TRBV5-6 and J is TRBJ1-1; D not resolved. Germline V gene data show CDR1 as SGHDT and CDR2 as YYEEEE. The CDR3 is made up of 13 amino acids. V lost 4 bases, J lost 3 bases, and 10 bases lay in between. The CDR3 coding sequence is TGTGCCAGCAGCAGGGATGAGGACACTGAAGCTTTCTTT. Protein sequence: CASSRDEDTEAFF. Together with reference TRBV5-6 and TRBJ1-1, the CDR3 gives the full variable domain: DAGVTQSPTHLIKTRGQQVTLRCSPKSGHDTVSWYQQALGQGPQFIFQYYEEEERQRGNFPDRFSGHQFPNYSSELNVNALLLGDSALYLCASSRDEDTEAFFGQGTRLTVV.

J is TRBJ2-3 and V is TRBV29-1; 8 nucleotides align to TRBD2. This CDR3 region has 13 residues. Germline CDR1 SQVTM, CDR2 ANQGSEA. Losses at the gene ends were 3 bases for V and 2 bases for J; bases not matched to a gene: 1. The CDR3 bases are TGCAGCGTTGATAGCGGGAACACAGATACGCAGTATTTT. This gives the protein CSVDSGNTDTQYF.

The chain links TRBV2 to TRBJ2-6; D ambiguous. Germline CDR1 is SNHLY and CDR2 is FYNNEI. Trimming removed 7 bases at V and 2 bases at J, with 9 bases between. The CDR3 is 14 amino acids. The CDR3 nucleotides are TGTGCCAGCACCCCTGGGACTGGGGCCAACGTCCTGACTTTC. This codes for CASTPGTGANVLTF. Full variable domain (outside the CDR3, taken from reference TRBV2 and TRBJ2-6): EPEVTQTPSHQVTQMGQEVILRCVPISNHLYFYWYRQILGQKVEFLVSFYNNEISEKSEIFDDQFSVERPDGSNFTLKIRSTKLEDSAMYFCASTPGTGANVLTFGAGSRLTVL.